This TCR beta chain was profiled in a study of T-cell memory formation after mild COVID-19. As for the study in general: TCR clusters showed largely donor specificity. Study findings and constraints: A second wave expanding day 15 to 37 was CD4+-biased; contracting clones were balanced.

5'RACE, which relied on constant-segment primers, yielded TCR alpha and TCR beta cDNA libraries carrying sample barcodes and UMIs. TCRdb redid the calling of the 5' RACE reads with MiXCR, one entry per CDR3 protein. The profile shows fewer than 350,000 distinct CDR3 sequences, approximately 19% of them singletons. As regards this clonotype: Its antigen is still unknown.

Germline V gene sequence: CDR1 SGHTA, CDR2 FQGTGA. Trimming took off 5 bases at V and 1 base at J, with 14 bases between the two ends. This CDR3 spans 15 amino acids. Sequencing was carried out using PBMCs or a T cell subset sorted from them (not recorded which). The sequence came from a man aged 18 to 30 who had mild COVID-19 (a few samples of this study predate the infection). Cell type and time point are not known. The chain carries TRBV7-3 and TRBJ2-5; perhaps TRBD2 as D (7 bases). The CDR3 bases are TGTGCCAGCAGCGAGTCGGGGGGCCTCCAAGAGACCCAGTACTTC. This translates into CASSESGGLQETQYF.